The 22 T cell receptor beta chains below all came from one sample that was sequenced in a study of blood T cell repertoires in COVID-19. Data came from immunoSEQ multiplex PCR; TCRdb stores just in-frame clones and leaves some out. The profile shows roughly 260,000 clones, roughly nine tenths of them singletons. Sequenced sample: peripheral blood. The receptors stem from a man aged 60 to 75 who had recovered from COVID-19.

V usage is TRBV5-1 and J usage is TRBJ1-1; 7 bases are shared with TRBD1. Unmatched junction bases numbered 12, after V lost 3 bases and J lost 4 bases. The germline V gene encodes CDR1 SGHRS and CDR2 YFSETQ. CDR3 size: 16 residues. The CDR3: CASSSLPEGASTEAFF. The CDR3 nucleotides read TGCGCCAGCAGCTCCCTGCCCGAGGGGGCGAGCACTGAAGCTTTCTTT.

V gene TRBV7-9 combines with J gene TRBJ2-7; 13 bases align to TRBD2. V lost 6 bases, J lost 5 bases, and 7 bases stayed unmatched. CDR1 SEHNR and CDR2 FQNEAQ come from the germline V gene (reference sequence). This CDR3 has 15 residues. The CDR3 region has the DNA TGTGCCAGCAGTTCGACTAGCGGGGGGTCCCACGAGCAGTACTTC. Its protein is CASSSTSGGSHEQYF.

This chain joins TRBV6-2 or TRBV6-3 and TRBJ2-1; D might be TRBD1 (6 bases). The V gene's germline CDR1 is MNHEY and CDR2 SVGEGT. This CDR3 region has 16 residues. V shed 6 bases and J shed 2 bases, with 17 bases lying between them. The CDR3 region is CASSPRDAGAYNEQFF. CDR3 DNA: TGTGCCAGCAGCCCCCGGGACGCAGGGGCCTACAATGAGCAGTTCTTC.

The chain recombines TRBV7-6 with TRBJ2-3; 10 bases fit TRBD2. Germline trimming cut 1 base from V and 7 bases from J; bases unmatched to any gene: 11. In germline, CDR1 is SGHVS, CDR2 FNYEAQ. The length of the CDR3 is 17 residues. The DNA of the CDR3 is TGTGCCAGCAGCTTAGATACGAAGCGGGGGGGCTTAAATACGCAGTATTTT. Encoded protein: CASSLDTKRGGLNTQYF.

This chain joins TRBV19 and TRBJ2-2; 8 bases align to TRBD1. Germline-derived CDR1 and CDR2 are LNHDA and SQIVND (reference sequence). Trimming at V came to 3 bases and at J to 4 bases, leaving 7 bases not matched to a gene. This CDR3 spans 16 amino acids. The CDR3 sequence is CASSIRTGIGTGELFF. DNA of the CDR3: TGTGCCAGTAGTATTCGGACAGGGATTGGCACCGGGGAGCTGTTTTTT.

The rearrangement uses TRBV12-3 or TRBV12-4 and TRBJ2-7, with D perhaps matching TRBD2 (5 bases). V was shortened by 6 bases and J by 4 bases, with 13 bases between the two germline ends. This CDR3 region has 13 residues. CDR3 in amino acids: CASSLAGMYEQYF. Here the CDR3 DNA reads TGTGCCAGCAGCTTGGCGGGTATGTACGAGCAGTACTTC.

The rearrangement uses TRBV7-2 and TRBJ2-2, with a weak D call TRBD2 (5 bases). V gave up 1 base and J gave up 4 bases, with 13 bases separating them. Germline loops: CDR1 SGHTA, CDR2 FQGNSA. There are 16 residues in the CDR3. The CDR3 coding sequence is TGTGCCAGCAGCTTAGTCGACGGGATTCTCACCGGGGAGCTGTTTTTT. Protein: CASSLVDGILTGELFF.

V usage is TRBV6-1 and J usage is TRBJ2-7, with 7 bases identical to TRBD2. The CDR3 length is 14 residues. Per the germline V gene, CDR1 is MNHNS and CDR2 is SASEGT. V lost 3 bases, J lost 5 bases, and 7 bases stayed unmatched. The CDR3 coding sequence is TGTGCCAGCAGTGACGGGGGGACCGAGGACGAGCAGTACTTC. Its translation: CASSDGGTEDEQYF.

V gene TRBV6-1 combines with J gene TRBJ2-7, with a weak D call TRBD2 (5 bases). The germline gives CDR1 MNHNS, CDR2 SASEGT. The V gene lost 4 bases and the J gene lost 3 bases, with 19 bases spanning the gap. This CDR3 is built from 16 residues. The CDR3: CASSALTLDTSYEQYF. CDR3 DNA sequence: TGTGCCAGCAGTGCCCTCACGCTAGATACTAGCTACGAGCAGTACTTC.

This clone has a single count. The CDR3 coding sequence is TGTGCCAGCAGCTTAGGCAGTCAAGAGACCCAGTACTTC. Its protein product is CASSLGSQETQYF. V gene TRBV7-8 combines with J gene TRBJ2-5, with no clear D. CDR1 is SGHVS, CDR2 FQNEAQ, per germline. The CDR3 spans 13 residues. V shed 1 base and J shed 2 bases, with 5 bases lying between them.

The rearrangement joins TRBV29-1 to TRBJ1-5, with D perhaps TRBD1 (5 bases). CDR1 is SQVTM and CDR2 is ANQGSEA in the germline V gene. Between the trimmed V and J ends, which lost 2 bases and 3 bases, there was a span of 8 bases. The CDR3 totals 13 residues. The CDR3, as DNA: TGCAGCGTTGAAACGGGGGTCAATCAGCCCCAGCATTTT. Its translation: CSVETGVNQPQHF.

Here the CDR3 DNA reads TGTGCCAGCAGCTTCGGGACAGCTCAGGGCTACGAGCAGTACTTC. Its protein product is CASSFGTAQGYEQYF. V gene TRBV11-2 combines with J gene TRBJ2-7; 7 nucleotides agree with TRBD1. Germline V lookup: CDR1 SGHAT, CDR2 FQNNGV. This CDR3 has 15 residues. The junction had 8 bases not matched to a gene; V was cut back by 3 bases and J by 3 bases.

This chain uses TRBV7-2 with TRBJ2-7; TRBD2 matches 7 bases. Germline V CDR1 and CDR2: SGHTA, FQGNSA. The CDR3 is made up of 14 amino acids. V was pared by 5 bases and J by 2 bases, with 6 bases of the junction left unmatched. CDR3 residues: CASSRYSGTYEQYF. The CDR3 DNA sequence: TGTGCCAGCAGCCGTTACAGCGGGACCTACGAGCAGTACTTC.

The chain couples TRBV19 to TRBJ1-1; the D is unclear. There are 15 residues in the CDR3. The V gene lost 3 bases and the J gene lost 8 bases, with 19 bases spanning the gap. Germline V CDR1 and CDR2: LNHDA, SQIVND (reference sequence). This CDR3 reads CASSILPGAGPEAFF. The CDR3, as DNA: TGTGCCAGTAGTATTTTGCCGGGTGCCGGCCCCGAAGCTTTCTTT.

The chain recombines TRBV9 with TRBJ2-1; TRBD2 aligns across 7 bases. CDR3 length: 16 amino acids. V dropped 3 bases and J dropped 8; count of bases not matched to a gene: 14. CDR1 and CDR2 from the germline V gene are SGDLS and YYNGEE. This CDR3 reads CASSDSSGPSNHEQFF. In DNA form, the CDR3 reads TGTGCCAGCAGCGACAGTAGCGGGCCTTCTAATCATGAGCAGTTCTTC.

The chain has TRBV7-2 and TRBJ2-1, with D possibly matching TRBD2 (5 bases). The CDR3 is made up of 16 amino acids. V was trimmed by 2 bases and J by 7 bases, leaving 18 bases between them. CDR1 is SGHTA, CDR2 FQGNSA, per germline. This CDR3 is CASSLIGARGWNEQFF. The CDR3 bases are TGTGCCAGCAGCTTAATAGGTGCGAGAGGGTGGAATGAGCAGTTCTTC.

The CDR3 DNA follows: TGTGCCAGCAGCGCAGTCGGGACAGGGACCTACGAGCAGTACTTC. It encodes CASSAVGTGTYEQYF. The J gene is TRBJ2-7, the V gene TRBV7-9, with 9 bases that match TRBD1. V shed 5 bases and J 2 bases; nucleotides not matched to a gene: 7. The CDR3 spans 15 residues. The germline CDR1 and CDR2 sequences are SEHNR and FQNEAQ (reference sequence).

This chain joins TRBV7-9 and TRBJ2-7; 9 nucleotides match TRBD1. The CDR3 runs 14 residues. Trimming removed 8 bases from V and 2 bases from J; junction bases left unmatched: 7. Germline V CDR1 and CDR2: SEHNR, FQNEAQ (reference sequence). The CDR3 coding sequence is TGTGCCAGCGGCCCGGGACAGGGTACCTACGAGCAGTACTTC. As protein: CASGPGQGTYEQYF.

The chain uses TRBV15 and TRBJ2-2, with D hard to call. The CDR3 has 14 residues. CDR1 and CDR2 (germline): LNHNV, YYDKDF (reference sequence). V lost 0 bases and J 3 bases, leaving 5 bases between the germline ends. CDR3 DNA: TGTGCCACCAGCAGAGACCCGTACACCGGGGAGCTGTTTTTT. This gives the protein CATSRDPYTGELFF. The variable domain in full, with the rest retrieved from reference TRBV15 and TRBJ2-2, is DAMVIQNPRYQVTQFGKPVTLSCSQTLNHNVMYWYQQKSSQAPKLLFHYYDKDFNNEADTPDNFQSRRPNTSFCFLDIRSPGLGDTAMYLCATSRDPYTGELFFGEGSRLTVL.

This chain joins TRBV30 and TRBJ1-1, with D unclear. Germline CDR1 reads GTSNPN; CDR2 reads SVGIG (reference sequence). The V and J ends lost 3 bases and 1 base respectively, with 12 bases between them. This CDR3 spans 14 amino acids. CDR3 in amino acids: CAWSAAPGNTEAFF. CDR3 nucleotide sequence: TGTGCCTGGAGCGCGGCTCCCGGGAACACTGAAGCTTTCTTT. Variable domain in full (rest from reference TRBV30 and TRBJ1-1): SQTIHQWPATLVQPVGSPLSLECTVEGTSNPNLYWYRQAAGRGLQLLFYSVGIGQISSEVPQNLSASRPQDRQFILSSKKLLLSDSGFYLCAWSAAPGNTEAFFGQGTRLTVV.

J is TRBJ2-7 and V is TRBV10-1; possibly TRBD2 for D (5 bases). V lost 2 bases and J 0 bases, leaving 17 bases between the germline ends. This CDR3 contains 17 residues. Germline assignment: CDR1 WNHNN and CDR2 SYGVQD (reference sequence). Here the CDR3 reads CASSEEGRILSSYEQYF. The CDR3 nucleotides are TGCGCCAGCAGTGAGGAGGGCCGGATTTTGAGCTCCTACGAGCAGTACTTC.

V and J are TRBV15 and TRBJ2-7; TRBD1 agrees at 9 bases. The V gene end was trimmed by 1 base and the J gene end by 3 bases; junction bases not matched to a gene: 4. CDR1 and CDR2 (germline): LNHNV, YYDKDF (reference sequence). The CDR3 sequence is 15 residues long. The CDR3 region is CATSRVTDRGYEQYF. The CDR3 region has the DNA TGTGCCACCAGCAGAGTCACGGACAGGGGCTACGAGCAGTACTTC.